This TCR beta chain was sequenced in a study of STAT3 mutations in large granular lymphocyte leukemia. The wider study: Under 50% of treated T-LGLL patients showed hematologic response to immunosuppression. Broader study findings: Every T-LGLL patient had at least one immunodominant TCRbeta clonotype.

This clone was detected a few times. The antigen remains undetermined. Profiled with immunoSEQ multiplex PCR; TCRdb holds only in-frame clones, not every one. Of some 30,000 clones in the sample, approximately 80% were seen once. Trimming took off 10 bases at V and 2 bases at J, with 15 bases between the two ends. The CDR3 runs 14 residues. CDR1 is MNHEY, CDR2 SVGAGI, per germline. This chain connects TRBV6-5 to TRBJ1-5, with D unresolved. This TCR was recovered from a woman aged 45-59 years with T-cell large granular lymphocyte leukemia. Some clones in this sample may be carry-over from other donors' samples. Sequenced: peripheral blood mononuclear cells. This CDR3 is CATRAGQGNQPQHF. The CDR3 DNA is TGTGCCACCCGGGCGGGTCAGGGCAATCAGCCCCAGCATTTT.